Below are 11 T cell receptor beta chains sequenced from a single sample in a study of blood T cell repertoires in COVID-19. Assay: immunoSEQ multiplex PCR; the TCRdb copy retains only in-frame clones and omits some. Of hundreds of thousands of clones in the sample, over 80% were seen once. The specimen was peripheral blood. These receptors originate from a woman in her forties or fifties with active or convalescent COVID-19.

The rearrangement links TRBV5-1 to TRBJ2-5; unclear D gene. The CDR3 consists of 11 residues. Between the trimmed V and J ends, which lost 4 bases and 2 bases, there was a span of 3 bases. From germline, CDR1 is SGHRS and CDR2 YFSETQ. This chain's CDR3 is CASSIQETQYF. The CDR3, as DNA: TGCGCCAGCAGCATACAAGAGACCCAGTACTTC.

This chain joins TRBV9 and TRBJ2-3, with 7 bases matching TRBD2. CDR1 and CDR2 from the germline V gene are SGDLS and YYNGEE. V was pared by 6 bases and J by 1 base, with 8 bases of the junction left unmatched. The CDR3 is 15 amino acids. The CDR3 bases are TGTGCCAGCAACCCTAGCGGCCAACGCACAGATACGCAGTATTTT. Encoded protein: CASNPSGQRTDTQYF.

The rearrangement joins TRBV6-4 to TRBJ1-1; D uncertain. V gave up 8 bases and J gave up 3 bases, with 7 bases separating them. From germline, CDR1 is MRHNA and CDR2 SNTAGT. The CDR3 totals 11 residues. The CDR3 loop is CASERYTEAFF. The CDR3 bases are TGTGCCAGCGAGCGGTACACTGAAGCTTTCTTT.

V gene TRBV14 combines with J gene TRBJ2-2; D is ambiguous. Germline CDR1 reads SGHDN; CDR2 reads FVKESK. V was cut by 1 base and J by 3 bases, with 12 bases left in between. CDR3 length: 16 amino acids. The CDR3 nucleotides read TGTGCCAGCAGCCAAGTCGTGAGCGTTGACACCGGGGAGCTGTTTTTT. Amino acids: CASSQVVSVDTGELFF.

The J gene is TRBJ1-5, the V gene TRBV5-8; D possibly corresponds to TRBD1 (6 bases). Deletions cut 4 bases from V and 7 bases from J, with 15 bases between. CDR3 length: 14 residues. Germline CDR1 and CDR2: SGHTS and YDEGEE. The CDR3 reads CASSPTSGDQPQHF. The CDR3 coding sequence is TGTGCCAGCAGCCCTACATCAGGGGACCAGCCCCAGCATTTT.

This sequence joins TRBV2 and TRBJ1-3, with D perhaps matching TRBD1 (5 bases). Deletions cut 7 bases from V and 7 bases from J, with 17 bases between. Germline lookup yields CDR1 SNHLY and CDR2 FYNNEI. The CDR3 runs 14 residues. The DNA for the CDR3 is TGTGCCAGCAAGGAGGGACCGCTACCTAACACCATATATTTT. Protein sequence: CASKEGPLPNTIYF. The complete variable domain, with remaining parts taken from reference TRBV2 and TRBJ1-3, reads EPEVTQTPSHQVTQMGQEVILRCVPISNHLYFYWYRQILGQKVEFLVSFYNNEISEKSEIFDDQFSVERPDGSNFTLKIRSTKLEDSAMYFCASKEGPLPNTIYFGEGSWLTVV.

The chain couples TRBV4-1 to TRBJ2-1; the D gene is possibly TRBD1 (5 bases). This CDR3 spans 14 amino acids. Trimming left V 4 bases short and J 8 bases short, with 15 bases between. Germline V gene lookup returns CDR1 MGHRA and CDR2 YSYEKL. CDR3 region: CASSPFSGRDEQFF. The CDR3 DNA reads TGCGCCAGCAGCCCTTTTTCGGGCAGGGATGAGCAGTTCTTC.

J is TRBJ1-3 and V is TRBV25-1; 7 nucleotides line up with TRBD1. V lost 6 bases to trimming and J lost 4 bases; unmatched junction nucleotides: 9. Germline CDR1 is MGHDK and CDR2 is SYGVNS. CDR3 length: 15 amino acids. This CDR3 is CASSLLGGSGNTIYF. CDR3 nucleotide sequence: TGTGCCAGCAGCCTACTAGGGGGCTCCGGAAACACCATATATTTT.

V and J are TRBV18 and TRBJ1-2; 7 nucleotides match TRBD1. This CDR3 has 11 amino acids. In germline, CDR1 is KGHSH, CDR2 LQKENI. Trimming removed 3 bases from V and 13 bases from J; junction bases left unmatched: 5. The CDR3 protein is CASSPGQVSTF. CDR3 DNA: TGTGCCAGCTCACCCGGACAGGTATCCACCTTC.

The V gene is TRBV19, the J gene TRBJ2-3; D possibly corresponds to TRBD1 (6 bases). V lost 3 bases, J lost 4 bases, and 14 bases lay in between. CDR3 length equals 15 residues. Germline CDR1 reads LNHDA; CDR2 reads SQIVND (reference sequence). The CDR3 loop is CASSIGGHGADTQYF. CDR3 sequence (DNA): TGTGCCAGTAGTATTGGGGGACACGGAGCAGATACGCAGTATTTT.

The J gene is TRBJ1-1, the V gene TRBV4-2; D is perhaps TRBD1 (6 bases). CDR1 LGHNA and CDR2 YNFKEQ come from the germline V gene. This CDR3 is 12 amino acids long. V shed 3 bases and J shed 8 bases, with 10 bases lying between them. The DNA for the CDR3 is TGTGCCAGCAGCCACGGACAGACCGAAGCTTTCTTT. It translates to CASSHGQTEAFF.